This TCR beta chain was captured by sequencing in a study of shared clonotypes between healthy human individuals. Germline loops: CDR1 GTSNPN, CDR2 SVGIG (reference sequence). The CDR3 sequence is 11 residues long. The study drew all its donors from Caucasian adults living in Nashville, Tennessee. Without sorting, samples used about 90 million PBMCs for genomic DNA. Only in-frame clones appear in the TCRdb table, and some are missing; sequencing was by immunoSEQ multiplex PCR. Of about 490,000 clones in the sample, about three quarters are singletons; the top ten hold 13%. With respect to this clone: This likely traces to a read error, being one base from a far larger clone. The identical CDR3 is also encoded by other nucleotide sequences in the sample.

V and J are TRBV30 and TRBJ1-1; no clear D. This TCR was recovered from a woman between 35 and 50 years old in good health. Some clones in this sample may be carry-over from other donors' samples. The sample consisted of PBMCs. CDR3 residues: CAWINVREAFF. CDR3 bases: TGTGCCTGGATTAATGTAAGGGAAGCCTTCTTT.